These T cell receptor beta chains were read from a single sample in a study of T cells in Graves' hyperthyroidism and ophthalmopathy. TCRdb reprocessed the multiplex PCR reads via MiXCR and lists one record per CDR3 protein. The sample shows some 360,000 distinct CDR3 sequences, roughly 14% of them seen only once. The sample consisted of blood. The source of these receptors is a woman in her sixties with Graves' hyperthyroidism. CDR3s include the opening cysteine and the closing phenylalanine or tryptophan. The order of the fields is D gene, clone size, V gene, J gene, CDR3 DNA, CDR3 protein. D genes are given only for firm matches. Rows may omit the clone size; those that give it use once, few, many or a size class.

d_call: TRBD1; clone_size: many; v_call: TRBV27; j_call: TRBJ2-7; cdr3_nt: TGTGCCAGCAGTTCCCCCCCCGGGACAGGGGTCTACGAGCAGTACTTC; cdr3_aa: CASSSPPGTGVYEQYF
d_call: TRBD2; clone_size: many; v_call: TRBV7-9; j_call: TRBJ2-5; cdr3_nt: TGTGCCAGCAGCCCCGGGGGGGGTAGCGAAGAGACCCAGTACTTC; cdr3_aa: CASSPGGGSEETQYF
d_call: TRBD1; clone_size: many; v_call: TRBV29-1; j_call: TRBJ1-4; cdr3_nt: TGCAGCGTGGACGACAGGGGTACTAATGAAAAACTGTTTTTT; cdr3_aa: CSVDDRGTNEKLFF
d_call: -; clone_size: many; v_call: TRBV20-1; j_call: TRBJ1-4; cdr3_nt: TGCAGTGCTAGAGGGGACGGAAATAATGAAAAACTGTTTTTT; cdr3_aa: CSARGDGNNEKLFF
d_call: TRBD2; clone_size: many; v_call: TRBV18; j_call: TRBJ2-2; cdr3_nt: TGTGCCAGCTCACCACCAGGGACTAGCGCGTCCGGGGAGCTGTTTTTT; cdr3_aa: CASSPPGTSASGELFF
d_call: TRBD1; clone_size: -; v_call: TRBV15; j_call: TRBJ1-2; cdr3_nt: TGTGCCACCAGCAGAGATTGGGACAGGGATGGCTCTGGCTACACCTTC; cdr3_aa: CATSRDWDRDGSGYTF
d_call: -; clone_size: -; v_call: TRBV12-3/TRBV12-4; j_call: TRBJ1-5; cdr3_nt: TGTGCCAGCAGTCCCGGCGGATGGATCGGTCAGCCCCAGCATTTT; cdr3_aa: CASSPGGWIGQPQHF
d_call: -; clone_size: many; v_call: TRBV12-3/TRBV12-4; j_call: TRBJ2-5; cdr3_nt: TGTGCCAGCAGTTCGACTAGAGATGTGGAGACCCAGTACTTC; cdr3_aa: CASSSTRDVETQYF
d_call: -; clone_size: -; v_call: TRBV7-2; j_call: TRBJ2-4; cdr3_nt: TGTGCCAGCAGCTTATCCCCCAGGGCCGGGAACATTCAGTACTTC; cdr3_aa: CASSLSPRAGNIQYF
d_call: TRBD2; clone_size: many; v_call: TRBV5-6; j_call: TRBJ2-7; cdr3_nt: TGTGCCAGCAGCTCAGCGGGAGGAACCTCCTACGAGCAGTACTTC; cdr3_aa: CASSSAGGTSYEQYF
d_call: -; clone_size: many; v_call: TRBV18; j_call: TRBJ2-3; cdr3_nt: TGTGCCAGCTCACCACAGAGAAGCACAGATACGCAGTATTTT; cdr3_aa: CASSPQRSTDTQYF
d_call: -; clone_size: -; v_call: TRBV5-8; j_call: TRBJ1-1; cdr3_nt: TGTGCCAGCAGCGTAAGATACACGGACACTGAAGCTTCCTTT; cdr3_aa: CASSVRYTDTEASF